The 32 T cell receptor beta chains below were found in one sample sequenced in a study of shared clonotypes between healthy human individuals (dated by TCRdb to 2019 to 2021). Library preparation employed the immunoSEQ multiplex PCR assay. The immuneACCESS repertoire file appears here via TCRdb, limited to in-frame rearrangements. These files lack a portion of the clones; in checked studies, under half of the deficit traces to unresolved V genes, and the cause of the others is not known. In this sample the table shows about 870,000 clones, 80% to 95% of which occur a single time. The top ten constitute 24% of the sample. CD8 naive samples were CD45RO-negative cells positively selected for CCR7, giving a CD45RA+CCR7+ population that excluded TemRA cells. What was sequenced was naive CD8+ T cells sorted from blood. Per the publication, the cell subset or site label means: CD45RA+CCR7+. These receptors were obtained from a man younger than 40 in good health.

The genes are TRBV11-2 and TRBJ2-5; D call uncertain. CDR1 is SGHAT, CDR2 FQNNGV, per germline. V dropped 1 base and J dropped 5 bases, with 8 bases sitting between them. The CDR3 extends over 13 amino acids. The CDR3 DNA sequence: TGTGCCAGCAGCTTAGCCGGATGGGAGACCCAGTACTTC. It yields the protein CASSLAGWETQYF.

This rearrangement joins TRBV7-8 to TRBJ1-2; D call uncertain. The CDR3 covers 15 residues. The V end was cut by 1 base, the J end by 4 bases, with 13 bases between. The germline V gene encodes CDR1 SGHVS and CDR2 FQNEAQ. The CDR3 loop reads CASSLGPGNAYGYTF. The CDR3 nucleotides read TGTGCCAGCAGCTTAGGTCCTGGGAATGCCTATGGCTACACCTTC. The full variable domain, its missing parts supplied by reference TRBV7-8 and TRBJ1-2, is GAGVSQSPRYKVAKRGQDVALRCDPISGHVSLFWYQQALGQGPEFLTYFQNEAQLDKSGLPSDRFFAERPEGSVSTLKIQRTQQEDSAVYLCASSLGPGNAYGYTFGSGTRLTVV.

This chain links TRBV7-9 with TRBJ2-2; 7 positions match TRBD2. CDR1 is SEHNR and CDR2 is FQNEAQ in the germline V gene (reference sequence). Trimming at V came to 2 bases and at J to 4 bases, leaving 4 bases not matched to a gene. The CDR3 has 15 residues. CDR3 region: CASSLSGGPTGELFF. The CDR3 DNA sequence: TGTGCCAGCAGCTTATCGGGGGGACCCACCGGGGAGCTGTTTTTT.

The gene calls are TRBV7-9 and TRBJ1-4, with a possible D match to TRBD1 (6 bases). Trimming removed 6 bases at V and 5 bases at J, with 16 bases between. CDR3 length equals 15 residues. Germline V gives CDR1 SEHNR, CDR2 FQNEAQ (reference sequence). CDR3 sequence (DNA): TGTGCCAGCAGGCCCCGGGGGGCTGGAAATGAAAAACTGTTTTTT. Protein product: CASRPRGAGNEKLFF.

The V call is TRBV7-8, the J call TRBJ2-1; 7 bases match TRBD1. Germline values: CDR1 SGHVS, CDR2 FQNEAQ. The V and J ends lost 3 bases and 4 bases, in that order; junction bases with no gene match: 3. This CDR3 is built from 14 residues. The CDR3, as DNA: TGTGCCAGCAGCTTGGGACAGTTATACAATGAGCAGTTCTTC. This codes for CASSLGQLYNEQFF. The variable domain in full, with the rest retrieved from reference TRBV7-8 and TRBJ2-1, is GAGVSQSPRYKVAKRGQDVALRCDPISGHVSLFWYQQALGQGPEFLTYFQNEAQLDKSGLPSDRFFAERPEGSVSTLKIQRTQQEDSAVYLCASSLGQLYNEQFFGPGTRLTVL.

CDR3 protein: CASSPDPLPAYEQYF. CDR3 coding DNA: TGTGCCAGCAGCCCTGACCCGCTCCCTGCCTACGAGCAGTACTTC. This chain joins TRBV7-9 and TRBJ2-7; no reliable D call. The CDR3 length is 15 residues. The germline gives CDR1 SEHNR, CDR2 FQNEAQ (reference sequence). With 5 bases removed from V and 2 bases from J, the gap between germline ends came to 16 bases.

V usage is TRBV5-4 and J usage is TRBJ2-7; TRBD2 is a possible D gene (5 bases). The V gene's germline CDR1 is SGHNT and CDR2 YYREEE (reference sequence). The CDR3 runs to 14 residues. V was clipped by 2 bases and J by 5 bases, with 14 bases between them. The CDR3 region has the DNA TGTGCCAGCAGCTTAGACTCTACCGGGGACGAGCAGTACTTC. It encodes CASSLDSTGDEQYF.

To note about this clone: The junction departs from the called germline gene at one end, perhaps through a read error. The chain links TRBV19 to TRBJ2-1; D perhaps matches TRBD1 (5 bases). Looked up from germline, CDR1 is LNHDA and CDR2 is SQIVND (reference sequence). The CDR3 length is 14 residues. The CDR3 region is CASSLETAYNEQFF. Here the CDR3 DNA reads TGTGCCAGTAGTCTAGAGACAGCATACAATGAGCAGTTCTTC.

In regard to this clone: Other DNA sequences in this sample translate to the same CDR3. V is TRBV28 and J is TRBJ1-5; perhaps TRBD1 as D (6 bases). There are 14 residues in the CDR3. V lost 5 bases to trimming and J lost 2 bases, with 10 bases between them. The germline CDR1 and CDR2 sequences are MDHEN and SYDVKM. CDR3 in DNA: TGTGCCAGCAGTCCCCCAGGGGGCAATCAGCCCCAGCATTTT. Translated, it gives CASSPPGGNQPQHF.

The CDR3 region has the DNA TGCGCCAGCAGCCAAGATATCTCCAGGCCAAATGAAAAACTGTTTTTT. It is translated as CASSQDISRPNEKLFF. The chain links TRBV4-1 to TRBJ1-4; no reliable D call. Germline-derived CDR1 and CDR2 are MGHRA and YSYEKL. Trimming took off 0 bases at V and 5 bases at J, with 13 bases between the two ends. There are 16 residues in the CDR3.

The rearrangement joins TRBV7-6 to TRBJ2-2, with D maybe TRBD2 (5 bases). The CDR3 consists of 12 residues. Germline CDR1 is SGHVS and CDR2 is FNYEAQ. V was cut by 8 bases and J by 3 bases, with 7 bases left in between. The CDR3 protein is CASAGDTGELFF. CDR3 sequence (DNA): TGTGCCAGCGCCGGGGACACCGGGGAGCTGTTTTTT.

The chain couples TRBV28 to TRBJ1-5, with D possibly being TRBD1 (5 bases). The germline CDR1 and CDR2 sequences are MDHEN and SYDVKM. CDR3 length: 13 amino acids. Deletions cut 2 bases from V and 7 bases from J, with 9 bases between. The CDR3 nucleotides read TGTGCCAGCAGTTTAGGGGCTCGGCAGCCCCAGCATTTT. Protein sequence: CASSLGARQPQHF.

J is TRBJ2-1 and V is TRBV5-6; 8 bases fit TRBD1. The trim removed 3 bases at V and 5 bases at J, leaving 4 bases unmatched. The CDR3 is 14 amino acids. Germline V gene sequence: CDR1 SGHDT, CDR2 YYEEEE. The CDR3 nucleotides read TGTGCCAGCAGCTGGGGACAGGCCAACAATGAGCAGTTCTTC. Protein product: CASSWGQANNEQFF.

CDR3 in DNA: TGTGCCAGCAGGAGGACTAGCGGCACCACCGGGGAGCTGTTTTTT. Translating gives CASRRTSGTTGELFF. This sequence joins TRBV7-8 and TRBJ2-2; 10 bases are shared with TRBD2. The CDR3 consists of 15 residues. V was pared by 6 bases and J by 4 bases, with 5 bases of the junction left unmatched. CDR1 and CDR2 from the germline V gene are SGHVS and FQNEAQ.

The CDR3 DNA reads as TGTGCCAGCAGGGGAAGGGGCGAGCAGTACTTC. This encodes CASRGRGEQYF. The rearrangement links TRBV11-2 to TRBJ2-7, with D perhaps TRBD1 (5 bases). The CDR3 spans 11 residues. V was pared by 6 bases and J by 6 bases, with 9 bases between. From germline, CDR1 is SGHAT and CDR2 FQNNGV. The full variable domain, completed using reference TRBV11-2 and TRBJ2-7, is EAGVAQSPRYKIIEKRQSVAFWCNPISGHATLYWYQQILGQGPKLLIQFQNNGVVDDSQLPKDRFSAERLKGVDSTLKIQPAKLEDSAVYLCASRGRGEQYFGPGTRLTVT.

The V and J genes are TRBV6-1 and TRBJ1-2; D unclear. Germline-derived CDR1 and CDR2 are MNHNS and SASEGT. This CDR3 has 12 amino acids. V lost 6 bases to trimming and J lost 12 bases, with 17 bases between them. CDR3 nucleotides: TGTGCCAGCAGCGCCATCCAGAGGTCCCACACCTTC. This gives the protein CASSAIQRSHTF.

This chain links TRBV6-5 with TRBJ2-7; 7 nucleotides match TRBD1. This CDR3 region has 15 residues. V lost 3 bases to trimming and J lost 2 bases; unmatched junction nucleotides: 7. Germline V gene sequence: CDR1 MNHEY, CDR2 SVGAGI. CDR3 nucleotide sequence: TGTGCCAGCAGTTATTTCGACGGACAGGCCTACGAGCAGTACTTC. Translating it yields CASSYFDGQAYEQYF.

The chain has TRBV11-2 and TRBJ1-1; D gene uncertain. The CDR3 has 14 residues. CDR1 and CDR2 (germline): SGHAT, FQNNGV. The V gene lost 6 bases and the J gene lost 3 bases, with 14 bases spanning the gap. For the CDR3, the DNA is TGTGCCAGCAGAACTATGACGAAGCACACTGAAGCTTTCTTT. Its translation: CASRTMTKHTEAFF.

The chain is built from TRBV27 and TRBJ2-5; 7 nucleotides agree with TRBD2. V trimming: 3 bases; J trimming: 1 base; junction bases outside the gene matches: 5. This CDR3 has 15 amino acids. Germline CDR1 and CDR2: MNHEY and SMNVEV (reference sequence). CDR3 amino acids: CASSFVSSGQETQYF. The CDR3 nucleotides read TGTGCCAGCAGTTTTGTGTCTAGCGGCCAAGAGACCCAGTACTTC.

The V call is TRBV27, the J call TRBJ2-3; D possibly uses TRBD1 or TRBD2 (5 bases each). This CDR3 spans 16 amino acids. The ends were cut back, 3 bases at V and 0 bases at J, with 13 bases in the middle. Germline assignment: CDR1 MNHEY and CDR2 SMNVEV (reference sequence). The DNA for the CDR3 is TGTGCCAGCAGTTTCCCCGGGACCGATAGCACAGATACGCAGTATTTT. Residues: CASSFPGTDSTDTQYF.

The chain employs TRBV2 and TRBJ2-3; D gene uncertain. Trimming removed 1 base at V and 2 bases at J, with 4 bases between. The CDR3 runs 13 residues. The germline V gene has CDR1 SNHLY and CDR2 FYNNEI. CDR3 sequence reads: CASSEDNTDTQYF. For the CDR3, the DNA is TGTGCCAGCAGTGAAGACAACACAGATACGCAGTATTTT.

The V gene is TRBV4-1, the J gene TRBJ2-3; 7 nucleotides agree with TRBD1. Trimming at V came to 0 bases and at J to 0 bases, leaving 0 bases not matched to a gene. This CDR3 spans 15 amino acids. Germline CDR1 reads MGHRA; CDR2 reads YSYEKL. CDR3 amino acids: CASSQEDRSTDTQYF. The CDR3 DNA sequence: TGCGCCAGCAGCCAAGAGGACAGGAGCACAGATACGCAGTATTTT.

The gene calls are TRBV11-2 and TRBJ2-1, with no clear D. The V gene's germline CDR1 is SGHAT and CDR2 FQNNGV. This CDR3 contains 12 residues. The V end was cut by 3 bases, the J end by 5 bases, with 5 bases between. CDR3 protein: CASSFGHNEQFF. CDR3 DNA sequence: TGTGCCAGCAGCTTCGGGCACAATGAGCAGTTCTTC.

To note about this clone: The identical CDR3 is also encoded by other nucleotide sequences in the sample. The rearrangement links TRBV6-5 to TRBJ2-7; D may match TRBD1 or TRBD2 (6 bases each). The CDR3 sequence is 15 residues long. V was clipped by 0 bases and J by 4 bases, with 13 bases between them. The germline V gene has CDR1 MNHEY and CDR2 SVGAGI. CDR3 in DNA: TGTGCCAGCAGTTACTCCTTTGGAGGGGGGTACGAGCAGTACTTC. Protein product: CASSYSFGGGYEQYF.

The J gene is TRBJ1-2, the V gene TRBV7-9; tentative D call: TRBD1 (6 bases). The CDR3 is 13 residues long. The V and J ends lost 0 bases and 4 bases respectively, with 6 bases between them. CDR1 and CDR2 from the germline V gene are SEHNR and FQNEAQ (reference sequence). The CDR3 sequence is CASSLADSYGYTF. The CDR3, as DNA: TGTGCCAGCAGCTTAGCGGACAGCTATGGCTACACCTTC.

V is TRBV5-1 and J is TRBJ2-2; a weak D match, TRBD1 (6 bases). Germline values: CDR1 SGHRS, CDR2 YFSETQ. Trimming removed 0 bases at V and 0 bases at J, with 12 bases between. The CDR3 has 17 residues. CDR3 coding DNA: TGCGCCAGCAGCTTGGCGGACAGTTATTCGAACACCGGGGAGCTGTTTTTT. It specifies CASSLADSYSNTGELFF.

The J gene is TRBJ1-1, the V gene TRBV30; 10 nucleotides agree with TRBD1. The germline V gene has CDR1 GTSNPN and CDR2 SVGIG (reference sequence). The CDR3 length is 13 residues. The junction had 4 bases not matched to a gene; V was cut back by 5 bases and J by 4 bases. This chain's CDR3 is CAWVDRGPTEAFF. CDR3 in DNA: TGTGCCTGGGTAGACAGGGGGCCCACTGAAGCTTTCTTT.

The V gene is TRBV7-2, the J gene TRBJ2-2, with D possibly TRBD2 on 6 matching bases. Germline assignment: CDR1 SGHTA and CDR2 FQGNSA. The CDR3 runs 18 residues. Trimming removed 3 bases from V and 0 bases from J, with 17 bases in between. In DNA form, the CDR3 reads TGTGCCAGCAGCTTCCCCCGCCGGGAGACTTCGAACACCGGGGAGCTGTTTTTT. Its protein product is CASSFPRRETSNTGELFF.

The CDR3 sequence is CASSLLSGRSYEQYF. The CDR3 DNA reads as TGTGCCAGCAGCTTGCTTAGCGGGAGATCCTACGAGCAGTACTTC. J is TRBJ2-7 and V is TRBV5-8; TRBD2 aligns across 9 bases. CDR3 length equals 15 residues. V was clipped by 1 base and J by 1 base; unmatched bases: 3. CDR1 and CDR2 (germline): SGHTS, YDEGEE.

The chain joins TRBV2 to TRBJ2-3; 10 bases align to TRBD2. Per germline, CDR1 SNHLY and CDR2 FYNNEI. The CDR3 is 14 amino acids. Trimming at V came to 11 bases and at J to 2 bases, leaving 7 bases not matched to a gene. The CDR3 DNA sequence: TGTGCCCTGGGAGCGGGAGGGAACACAGATACGCAGTATTTT. It yields the protein CALGAGGNTDTQYF.

V usage is TRBV29-1 and J usage is TRBJ2-7; 9 bases map to TRBD1. Germline V gene lookup returns CDR1 SQVTM and CDR2 ANQGSEA. Trimming cost V 3 bases and J 5 bases; bases outside gene matches: 8. This CDR3 has 14 residues. CDR3 bases: TGCAGCGTTGATCCCGGGACAGGGCCGAACGAGCAGTACTTC. This gives the protein CSVDPGTGPNEQYF.

This rearrangement joins TRBV5-1 to TRBJ2-7; TRBD1 matches at 9 bases. V lost 0 bases and J lost 1; bases outside the gene matches: 5. The CDR3 spans 16 residues. Germline CDR1 reads SGHRS; CDR2 reads YFSETQ. CDR3 DNA: TGCGCCAGCAGCTTGGACCCGACAGGGGGTTCCTACGAGCAGTACTTC. Amino acids: CASSLDPTGGSYEQYF.